This entry lists 9 T cell receptor beta chains sequenced from one sample in a study of blood T cell repertoires in COVID-19. Clones were sequenced by immunoSEQ multiplex PCR, and TCRdb holds only the in-frame ones, with some missing. The sample contains approximately 28,000 clones, around 87% of which appear only once. The sample taken for sequencing was peripheral blood. These receptors originate from a man aged 55 to 69 with active COVID-19.

The V call is TRBV7-9, the J call TRBJ1-4; TRBD1 matches at 8 bases. The CDR3 is 17 residues long. V gave up 3 bases and J gave up 1 base; unmatched junction bases: 7. Germline values: CDR1 SEHNR, CDR2 FQNEAQ (reference sequence). The CDR3 is CASSFDRGLGTNEKLFF. In DNA, the CDR3 is TGTGCCAGCAGCTTCGACAGGGGATTAGGAACTAATGAAAAACTGTTTTTT.

In nucleotides, the CDR3 is TGCAGCGCTACAGGGCCCAAAAACATTCAGTACTTC. The encoded protein is CSATGPKNIQYF. The rearrangement links TRBV29-1 to TRBJ2-4, with D perhaps TRBD1 (6 bases). This CDR3 comprises 12 residues. CDR1 and CDR2 from the germline V gene are SQVTM and ANQGSEA. The V end was cut by 7 bases, the J end by 2 bases, with 9 bases between.

The genes are TRBV18 and TRBJ2-3; 7 bases align to TRBD1. CDR1 is KGHSH and CDR2 is LQKENI in the germline V gene. Trimming took 2 bases from V and 3 from J; bases not matched to a gene: 14. The CDR3 has 18 amino acids. CDR3 DNA sequence: TGTGCCAGCTCACCAACTACCGGGACAGCCCCGGGAACAGATACGCAGTATTTT. Translated, it gives CASSPTTGTAPGTDTQYF.

The chain couples TRBV27 to TRBJ1-5; TRBD1 matches at 7 bases. This CDR3 is built from 18 residues. Trimming removed 6 bases from V and 0 bases from J; junction bases left unmatched: 14. Per germline, CDR1 MNHEY and CDR2 SMNVEV (reference sequence). CDR3 DNA: TGTGCCAGCAGCTCAACGGGACAGAAATACTATAGCAATCAGCCCCAGCATTTT. Residues: CASSSTGQKYYSNQPQHF.

This chain connects TRBV15 to TRBJ1-4; perhaps TRBD1 as D (6 bases). Per germline, CDR1 LNHNV and CDR2 YYDKDF (reference sequence). The CDR3 sequence is 14 residues long. V lost 0 bases and J 7 bases, leaving 9 bases between the germline ends. The CDR3 DNA follows: TGTGCCACCAGCAGAGAACAGGGTCGTGAAAAACTGTTTTTT. This encodes CATSREQGREKLFF.

CDR3 DNA: TGTGCCAGCAGCCCGGCGGGCAGGCGCACCGGGGAGCTGTTTTTT. As protein: CASSPAGRRTGELFF. This sequence joins TRBV7-2 and TRBJ2-2; D might be TRBD2 (5 bases). The CDR3 has 15 amino acids. The V end was cut by 5 bases, the J end by 4 bases, with 14 bases between. Germline assignment: CDR1 SGHTA and CDR2 FQGNSA.

The rearrangement uses TRBV7-2 and TRBJ2-4; TRBD1 might be the D (5 bases). There are 13 residues in the CDR3. The germline gives CDR1 SGHTA, CDR2 FQGNSA. V was cut by 3 bases and J by 6 bases, with 9 bases left in between. The CDR3 is CASSFDRANIQYF. DNA of the CDR3: TGTGCCAGCAGCTTCGACAGAGCAAACATTCAGTACTTC.

This chain joins TRBV28 and TRBJ2-5; D perhaps matches TRBD1 (6 bases). Trimming cost V 8 bases and J 1 base, with 14 bases left between them. CDR1 and CDR2 (germline): MDHEN, SYDVKM. The CDR3 is made up of 14 amino acids. The CDR3, as DNA: TGTGCCAGCCAAAAACTGGACAGCCAAGAGACCCAGTACTTC. Translated, it gives CASQKLDSQETQYF.

V gene TRBV19 combines with J gene TRBJ2-1; 10 positions agree with TRBD1. Trimming removed 10 bases from V and 7 bases from J; junction bases left unmatched: 7. This CDR3 contains 13 residues. CDR1 LNHDA and CDR2 SQIVND come from the germline V gene (reference sequence). CDR3 DNA sequence: TGTGCCACCCGGGACAGGGGTAGGAATGAGCAGTTCTTC. The encoded protein is CATRDRGRNEQFF.